This T cell receptor beta chain was identified during a study of cytomegalovirus exposure and HLA in healthy donors. About the study: The 100 to 150 validation repertoires were reported in a later analysis to have been generated on the same platform as the roughly 700 first-cohort repertoires.

Study conclusions and caveats: Clusters of TCRs from the first cohort tended to co-occur in the approximately 130 validation repertoires (as a later analysis found). Researchers counted approximately 160 TCR beta chains as cytomegalovirus-associated. There were some public TCRs occurring in many donors, but most TCR sequences were rare.

This CDR3 has 12 amino acids. Germline assignment: CDR1 SGHNT and CDR2 YENEEA. The ends were cut back, 5 bases at V and 6 bases at J, with 10 bases in the middle. Concerning this clone itself: Its target is unknown.

Libraries were prepared by immunoSEQ multiplex PCR; TCRdb keeps only in-frame clonotypes and omits some of them. The sample lists more than 300,000 clones; 86% were seen once. The rearrangement links TRBV11-3 to TRBJ1-2; D remains ambiguous. This clonotype originated in a young woman in good health and CMV-seronegative. What was sequenced was PBMCs. CDR3 loop: CASSHLAHGYTF. In DNA, the CDR3 is TGTGCCAGCAGCCATCTAGCGCATGGCTACACCTTC.